The T cell receptor (beta chain) under discussion was sequenced for a study of tumor and adjacent non-tumor tissue in lung cancer. RNA was extracted from bulk tissue without any cell sorting. Distant lung tissue was collected more than 3 cm away from the tumor edge. Three rounds of nested PCR, following a modified ARM-PCR protocol, produced the TCRbeta library. MiXCR, run by TCRdb on the multiplex PCR reads, gives a single entry per CDR3 protein. The repertoire holds some 100,000 distinct CDR3 sequences, with more than 55% as singletons. Findings of the study overall: Tumor repertoires had a smaller top 100 clone share than normal lung.

This CDR3 is built from 15 residues. The germline V gene encodes CDR1 MGHRA and CDR2 YSYEKL. With respect to this clonotype: The antigen remains unidentified. The junction shows a germline mismatch at one end, possibly a read error.

This chain connects TRBV4-1 to TRBJ1-5; no clear D gene. This TCR was recovered from a man aged 25 to 45 with non-small cell lung cancer. Sequenced material: distant non-tumor lung tissue. CDR3 protein: CASSQEPKGGQPQQF. CDR3 coding DNA: TGCGCCAGCAGCCAAGAGCCCAAAGGAGGTCAGCCCCAGCAATTT.